Each of the 17 T cell receptor beta chains below was sequenced from the same sample in a study of T cells in Graves' hyperthyroidism and ophthalmopathy. It was RNA transcripts that yielded the amplified TCR beta CDR3 regions. The HTBI primer set was used in a first-round RT-PCR of the TCR CDR3. MiXCR, applied by TCRdb to the multiplex PCR reads, yields one record per CDR3 protein. There are about 600,000 distinct CDR3 sequences in the sample; approximately 15% occur only once, and roughly 7% lies in the top ten. Sequenced: blood. The receptors shown here come from a woman between 18 and 29 years old with Graves' ophthalmopathy.

This sequence joins TRBV28 and TRBJ1-5, with TRBD1 matching over 9 bases. V shed 4 bases and J 6 bases; nucleotides not matched to a gene: 13. Germline V gene data show CDR1 as MDHEN and CDR2 as SYDVKM. This CDR3 is 17 amino acids long. The CDR3 bases are TGTGCCAGCAGTTCCCGGTCCACAGGGGGCTATACTCAGCCCCAGCATTTT. Its protein product is CASSSRSTGGYTQPQHF.

This clonotype was counted many times. This chain joins TRBV27 and TRBJ1-5; 8 positions agree with TRBD1. The CDR3 spans 15 residues. Germline V gene lookup returns CDR1 MNHEY and CDR2 SMNVEV (reference sequence). J was trimmed by 1 base and V by 4 bases; bases with no gene match: 3. CDR3 sequence: CASSWTGNSNQPQHF. The CDR3 DNA reads TGTGCCAGCAGTTGGACAGGGAACAGCAATCAGCCCCAGCATTTT.

This clonotype was counted at least ten times. CDR3 protein: CASGSKVGRDTDTQYF. As DNA, the CDR3 is TGTGCTAGTGGTTCAAAAGTCGGGCGGGACACAGATACGCAGTATTTT. The V call is TRBV12-5, the J call TRBJ2-3; the D gene is possibly TRBD2 (6 bases). Germline CDR1 LGHNT, CDR2 FRNRAP. Trimming took off 4 bases at V and 2 bases at J, with 16 bases between the two ends. The CDR3 totals 16 residues.

This clonotype was counted ten times or more. This sequence joins TRBV7-3 and TRBJ1-1; D is unresolved. Germline V gene lookup returns CDR1 SGHTA and CDR2 FQGTGA. This CDR3 is built from 13 residues. The V gene lost 5 bases and the J gene lost 0 bases, with 7 bases spanning the gap. The CDR3 loop is CASSTQMNTEAFF. The CDR3 DNA is TGTGCCAGCAGCACCCAAATGAACACTGAAGCTTTCTTT.

This clonotype was recorded many times. Germline and junction disagree at one end, which may indicate a read error. The chain couples TRBV7-7 to TRBJ2-5, with D perhaps TRBD2 (5 bases). This CDR3 spans 13 amino acids. Germline CDR1 and CDR2: SSHAT and FNYEAQ (reference sequence). The CDR3 loop is CASSLGPGETQYF. As DNA, the CDR3 is TGTGCTAGCAGCTTAGGGCCGGGGGAGACCCAGTACTTC.

The sample holds many counts of this clonotype. The chain recombines TRBV6-1 with TRBJ1-2, with D hard to call. Deletions cut 6 bases from V and 6 bases from J, with 14 bases between. The V gene's germline CDR1 is MNHNS and CDR2 SASEGT. The CDR3 covers 13 residues. DNA of the CDR3: TGTGCCAGCAGGAACACGGGAAGGAATGGCTACACCTTC. Amino acids: CASRNTGRNGYTF.

This sequence joins TRBV30 and TRBJ1-2; the D is unclear. Germline CDR1 is GTSNPN and CDR2 is SVGIG (reference sequence). The CDR3 is 12 amino acids. V was clipped by 7 bases and J by 4 bases, with 13 bases between them. The CDR3: CASDWAAYGYTF. The DNA for the CDR3 is TGTGCCTCCGACTGGGCGGCCTATGGCTACACCTTC.

This clonotype was detected many times. The chain employs TRBV7-4 and TRBJ2-5; D is undetermined. V shed 2 bases and J shed 4 bases, with 17 bases lying between them. This CDR3 has 16 amino acids. CDR1 and CDR2 (germline): SGHVT, SQSDAQ. The CDR3 spells CASSLKYTFQAETQYF. Here the CDR3 DNA reads TGTGCCAGCAGCTTAAAGTATACCTTCCAGGCAGAGACCCAGTACTTC.

This clonotype showed up many times. The chain couples TRBV5-1 to TRBJ1-3; TRBD1 aligns across 12 bases. CDR3 length: 17 amino acids. Looked up from germline, CDR1 is SGHRS and CDR2 is YFSETQ. Unmatched junction bases numbered 8, after V lost 3 bases and J lost 4 bases. The CDR3, as DNA: TGCGCCAGCAGCTCGGGGACAGGGGGCGCCGGAGGAAACACCATATATTTT. It encodes CASSSGTGGAGGNTIYF.

This clonotype has a count of ten or more. The chain joins TRBV11-2 to TRBJ2-5, with a tentative D call TRBD2 (5 bases). The CDR3 covers 16 residues. With 5 bases removed from V and 3 bases from J, the gap between germline ends came to 19 bases. Germline V CDR1 and CDR2: SGHAT, FQNNGV. The CDR3 sequence: CASSREGGSGKETQYF. Here the CDR3 DNA reads TGTGCCAGCAGCCGAGAGGGTGGTTCGGGGAAAGAGACCCAGTACTTC.

This clonotype came up many times. The chain combines TRBV7-2 with TRBJ2-7; 7 bases align to TRBD1. Germline trimming cut 1 base from V and 3 bases from J; bases unmatched to any gene: 3. CDR3 size: 14 residues. The germline V gene encodes CDR1 SGHTA and CDR2 FQGNSA. This chain's CDR3 is CASSLDRGNYEQYF. The CDR3 DNA follows: TGTGCCAGCAGCTTAGACAGGGGCAACTACGAGCAGTACTTC.

This clonotype was seen many times. CDR3: CASSLLGGTGAQYF. CDR3 coding DNA: TGTGCCAGCAGCTTATTAGGAGGGACGGGGGCCCAGTACTTC. The chain carries TRBV7-3 and TRBJ2-5, with TRBD2 as a possible D gene (6 bases). V was trimmed by 2 bases and J by 9 bases, leaving 16 bases between them. Germline values: CDR1 SGHTA, CDR2 FQGTGA. The CDR3 has 14 amino acids. Full variable domain (remainder filled in from reference TRBV7-3 and TRBJ2-5): GAGVSQTPSNKVTEKGKYVELRCDPISGHTALYWYRQSLGQGPEFLIYFQGTGAADDSGLPNDRFFAVRPEGSVSTLKIQRTERGDSAVYLCASSLLGGTGAQYFGPGTRLLVL.

This clonotype was recorded at least ten times. The chain recombines TRBV27 with TRBJ2-1, with 7 bases lining up with TRBD2. After removal of 2 bases from V and 4 bases from J, the junction contained 8 bases not matched to a gene. The CDR3 has 16 residues. Germline loops: CDR1 MNHEY, CDR2 SMNVEV (reference sequence). CDR3 amino acids: CASSLLPSGIYNEQFF. The CDR3, as DNA: TGTGCCAGCAGTTTACTCCCAAGCGGGATTTACAATGAGCAGTTCTTC.

J is TRBJ2-5 and V is TRBV4-2; 8 bases map to TRBD1. The CDR3 extends over 16 amino acids. Germline loops: CDR1 LGHNA, CDR2 YNFKEQ. V trimming: 4 bases; J trimming: 0 bases; junction bases outside the gene matches: 7. The CDR3 loop reads CASSPRTGYHQETQYF. The CDR3 bases are TGTGCCAGCAGCCCTCGGACAGGGTACCACCAAGAGACCCAGTACTTC.

The CDR3 sequence: CASRVTSGSSYNEQFF. CDR3 sequence (DNA): TGTGCCAGTAGGGTGACTAGCGGTAGCTCCTACAATGAGCAGTTCTTC. The J gene is TRBJ2-1, the V gene TRBV19; 9 bases are a match to TRBD2. Germline-derived CDR1 and CDR2 are LNHDA and SQIVND (reference sequence). Trimming at V came to 6 bases and at J to 0 bases, leaving 6 bases not matched to a gene. This CDR3 is 16 amino acids long.

This clonotype was picked up a small number of times. The chain recombines TRBV4-1 with TRBJ2-2; D might be TRBD1 (6 bases). Germline assignment: CDR1 MGHRA and CDR2 YSYEKL. CDR3 length equals 16 residues. The ends were cut back, 5 bases at V and 6 bases at J, with 19 bases in the middle. CDR3 in DNA: TGCGCCAGCAGCGCAAGGGGGATGGGGAGTCCCGGGGAGCTGTTTTTT. Translated, it gives CASSARGMGSPGELFF.

V gene TRBV28 combines with J gene TRBJ1-4, with a weak D call TRBD1 (5 bases). Germline V gene lookup returns CDR1 MDHEN and CDR2 SYDVKM. Trimming pared 6 bases from V and 1 base from J, leaving 18 bases between. This CDR3 region has 17 residues. The CDR3 here is CASSSPGGGKTNEKLFF. The DNA of the CDR3 is TGTGCCAGCAGCTCGCCGGGGGGGGGGAAAACTAATGAAAAACTGTTTTTT. Drawing the rest from reference TRBV28 and TRBJ1-4, the complete variable domain is DVKVTQSSRYLVKRTGEKVFLECVQDMDHENMFWYRQDPGLGLRLIYFSYDVKMKEKGDIPEGYSVSREKKERFSLILESASTNQTSMYLCASSSPGGGKTNEKLFFGSGTQLSVL.